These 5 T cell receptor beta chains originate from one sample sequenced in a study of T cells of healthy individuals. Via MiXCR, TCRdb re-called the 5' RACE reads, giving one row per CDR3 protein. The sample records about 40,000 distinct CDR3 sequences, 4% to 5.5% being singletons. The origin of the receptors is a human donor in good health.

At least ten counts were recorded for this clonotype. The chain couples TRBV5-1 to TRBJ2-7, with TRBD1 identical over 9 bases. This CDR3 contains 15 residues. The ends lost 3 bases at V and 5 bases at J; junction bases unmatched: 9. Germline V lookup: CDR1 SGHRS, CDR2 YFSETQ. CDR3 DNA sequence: TGCGCCAGCAGCTGGGGGGACAGGGATGGCGACGAGCAGTACTTC. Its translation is CASSWGDRDGDEQYF.

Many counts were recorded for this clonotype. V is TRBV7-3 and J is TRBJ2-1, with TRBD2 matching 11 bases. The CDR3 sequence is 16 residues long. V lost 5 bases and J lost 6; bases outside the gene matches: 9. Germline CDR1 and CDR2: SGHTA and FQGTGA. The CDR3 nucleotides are TGTGCCAGCAGCAAGTCTCTAGCGGGAGGATTCAATGAGCAGTTCTTC. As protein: CASSKSLAGGFNEQFF.

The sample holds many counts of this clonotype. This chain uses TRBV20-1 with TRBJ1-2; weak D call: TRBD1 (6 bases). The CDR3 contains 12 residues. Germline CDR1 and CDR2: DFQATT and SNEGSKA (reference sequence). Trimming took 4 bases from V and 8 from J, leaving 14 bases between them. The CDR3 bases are TGCAGTGCTAATCCACAGGGTAGGGGCTACACCTTC. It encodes CSANPQGRGYTF.

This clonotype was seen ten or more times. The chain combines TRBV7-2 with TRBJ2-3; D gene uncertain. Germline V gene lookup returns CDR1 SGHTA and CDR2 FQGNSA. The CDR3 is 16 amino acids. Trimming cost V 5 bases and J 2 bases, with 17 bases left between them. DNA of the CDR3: TGTGCCAGCAGCCGCGCCGCCGGCCATTCCACAGATACGCAGTATTTT. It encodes CASSRAAGHSTDTQYF.

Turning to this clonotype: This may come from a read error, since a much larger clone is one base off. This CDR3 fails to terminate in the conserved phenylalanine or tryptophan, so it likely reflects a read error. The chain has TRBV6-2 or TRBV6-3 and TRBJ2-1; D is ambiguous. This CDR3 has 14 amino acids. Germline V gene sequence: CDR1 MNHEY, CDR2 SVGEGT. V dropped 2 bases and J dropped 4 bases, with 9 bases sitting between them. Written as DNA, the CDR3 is TGTGCCAGCAGTTACAGGGCCTCATACAATGAGCAGTTCTTA. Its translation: CASSYRASYNEQFL.